This TCR beta chain originates from a study of memory CD4+ T cells and cytomegalovirus serostatus. At the level of the study: This sample comes from healthy Belgian adults, several CMV seropositive, approximately 22 seronegative.

The CDR3 loop spans 11 amino acids. With 6 bases removed from V and 2 bases from J, the gap between germline ends came to 4 bases. Germline-derived CDR1 and CDR2 are SGHAT and FQDESV (reference sequence). Single viable CD3+CD4+CD8-CD45RO+ cells were sorted as the memory CD4+ T cells. Positive selection with CD4 microbeads enriched total CD4+ T cells. Original processing notes: After removing out-of-frame reads, millions of distinct TCRbeta sequences remained. Libraries were prepared by immunoSEQ multiplex PCR; TCRdb keeps only in-frame clonotypes and omits some of them. V and J calls and clone size follow that table, whereas D and trimming were derived from the DNA. The sample has over 75,000 clones; about four fifths are singletons. Broader study findings: The CMV-associated TCR signature appears largely within the CD4+ memory repertoire.

Regarding this clone: As yet, its antigen is unknown.

The chain couples TRBV11-1 to TRBJ1-2; unclear D gene. The sequenced material came from memory CD4+ T cells from blood. The source of this sequence is an adult in good health and CMV-seropositive. Written as DNA, the CDR3 is TGTGCCAGCAGGTCGAACTATGGCTACACCTTC. Protein: CASRSNYGYTF.